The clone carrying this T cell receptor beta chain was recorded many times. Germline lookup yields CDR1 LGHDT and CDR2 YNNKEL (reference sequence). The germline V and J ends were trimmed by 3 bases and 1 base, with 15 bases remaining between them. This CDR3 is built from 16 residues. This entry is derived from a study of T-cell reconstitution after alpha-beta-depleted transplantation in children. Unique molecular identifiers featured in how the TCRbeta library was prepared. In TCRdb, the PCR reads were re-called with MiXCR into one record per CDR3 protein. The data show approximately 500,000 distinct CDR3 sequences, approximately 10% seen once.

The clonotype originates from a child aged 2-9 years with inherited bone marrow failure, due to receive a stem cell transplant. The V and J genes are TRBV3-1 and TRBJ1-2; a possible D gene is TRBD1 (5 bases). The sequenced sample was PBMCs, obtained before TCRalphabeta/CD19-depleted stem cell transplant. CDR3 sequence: CASSQTGLPLNYGYTF. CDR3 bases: TGTGCCAGCAGCCAGACGGGACTACCTCTTAACTATGGCTACACCTTC.